This T cell receptor beta chain was identified during a study of brain metastases from non-small cell lung cancer. Only in-frame clones appear in the TCRdb table, and some are missing; sequencing was by immunoSEQ multiplex PCR. Among roughly 1,200 clones, 83% were seen once, and the ten largest hold over 9%. In regard to this clone: No antigen is known for it.

The CDR3 extends over 12 amino acids. Germline V gene lookup returns CDR1 MNHEY and CDR2 SVGAGI. With 6 bases removed from V and 5 bases from J, the gap between germline ends came to 7 bases. General observations from the study: Paired brain metastases and primary tumors largely shared TCR repertoires. Compared with primary tumors, brain metastases showed less T-cell infiltration.

Material for sequencing was tissue from a brain metastasis. V usage is TRBV6-5 and J usage is TRBJ2-2; D ambiguous. This sequence originates from a donor aged 40 or over with non-small cell lung cancer. For the CDR3, the DNA is TGTGCCAGCAGCACCAGGACCGGGGAGCTGTTTTTT. Residues: CASSTRTGELFF.